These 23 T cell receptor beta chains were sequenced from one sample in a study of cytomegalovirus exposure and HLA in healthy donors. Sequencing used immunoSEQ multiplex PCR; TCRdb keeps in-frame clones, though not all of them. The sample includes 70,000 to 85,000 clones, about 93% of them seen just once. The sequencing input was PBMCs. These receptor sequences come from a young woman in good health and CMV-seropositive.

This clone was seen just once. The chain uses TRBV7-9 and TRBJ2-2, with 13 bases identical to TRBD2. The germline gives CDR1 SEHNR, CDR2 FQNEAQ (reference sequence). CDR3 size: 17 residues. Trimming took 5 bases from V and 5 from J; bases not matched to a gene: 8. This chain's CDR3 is CASSTPGLAGRTGELFF. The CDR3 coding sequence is TGTGCCAGCAGCACCCCGGGACTAGCGGGAAGGACCGGGGAGCTGTTTTTT.

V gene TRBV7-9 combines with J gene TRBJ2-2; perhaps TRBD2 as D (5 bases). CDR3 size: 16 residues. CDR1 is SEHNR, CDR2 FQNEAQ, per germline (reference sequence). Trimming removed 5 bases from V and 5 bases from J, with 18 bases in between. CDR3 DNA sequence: TGTGCCAGCAGCCCAGTCGGGGAATCAATTACCGGGGAGCTGTTTTTT. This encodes CASSPVGESITGELFF.

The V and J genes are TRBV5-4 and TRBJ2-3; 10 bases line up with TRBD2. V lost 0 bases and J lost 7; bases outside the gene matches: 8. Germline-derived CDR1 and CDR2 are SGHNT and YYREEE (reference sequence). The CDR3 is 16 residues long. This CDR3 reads CASSLGGLAGANTQYF. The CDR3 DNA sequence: TGTGCCAGCAGCTTGGGGGGGCTAGCGGGGGCGAATACGCAGTATTTT.

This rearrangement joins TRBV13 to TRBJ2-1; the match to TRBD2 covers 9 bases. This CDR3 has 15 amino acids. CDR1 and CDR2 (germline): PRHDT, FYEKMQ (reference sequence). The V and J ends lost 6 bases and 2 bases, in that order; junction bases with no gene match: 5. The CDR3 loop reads CASSQLAGTYNEQFF. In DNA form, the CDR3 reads TGTGCCAGCAGTCAACTAGCGGGCACCTACAATGAGCAGTTCTTC.

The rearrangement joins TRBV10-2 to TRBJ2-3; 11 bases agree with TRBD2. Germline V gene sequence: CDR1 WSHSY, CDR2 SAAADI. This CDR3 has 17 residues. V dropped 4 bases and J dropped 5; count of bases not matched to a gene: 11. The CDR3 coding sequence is TGCGCCAGCAGTGGCCATAGCGGGAGGGAACCTTTAGATACGCAGTATTTT. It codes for CASSGHSGREPLDTQYF.

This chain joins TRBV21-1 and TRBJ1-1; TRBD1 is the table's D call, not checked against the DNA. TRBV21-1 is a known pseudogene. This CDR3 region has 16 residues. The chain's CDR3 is CASSKVGYRGVTEAFF. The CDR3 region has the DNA TGTGCCAGCAGCAAAGTGGGATACAGGGGGGTCACTGAAGCTTTCTTT.

Here the CDR3 reads CAWSDGPPADTQYF. The CDR3 coding sequence is TGTGCCTGGAGTGACGGTCCCCCCGCAGATACGCAGTATTTT. V usage is TRBV30 and J usage is TRBJ2-3; D gene ambiguous. With 1 base removed from V and 4 bases from J, the gap between germline ends came to 12 bases. The CDR3 consists of 14 residues. Germline V gene data show CDR1 as GTSNPN and CDR2 as SVGIG (reference sequence).

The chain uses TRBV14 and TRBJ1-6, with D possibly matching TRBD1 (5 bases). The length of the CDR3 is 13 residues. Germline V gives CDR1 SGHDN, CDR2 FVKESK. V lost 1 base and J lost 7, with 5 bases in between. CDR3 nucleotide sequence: TGTGCCAGCAGCCAAGCAGGGAATTCACCCCTCCACTTT. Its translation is CASSQAGNSPLHF.

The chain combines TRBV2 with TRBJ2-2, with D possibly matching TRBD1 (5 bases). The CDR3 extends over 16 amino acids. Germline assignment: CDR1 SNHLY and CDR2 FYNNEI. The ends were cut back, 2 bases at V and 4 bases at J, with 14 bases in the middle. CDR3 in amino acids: CASSERGLVGTGELFF. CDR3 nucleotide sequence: TGTGCCAGCAGTGAAAGGGGTCTGGTGGGCACCGGGGAGCTGTTTTTT. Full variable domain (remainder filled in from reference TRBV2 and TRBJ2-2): EPEVTQTPSHQVTQMGQEVILRCVPISNHLYFYWYRQILGQKVEFLVSFYNNEISEKSEIFDDQFSVERPDGSNFTLKIRSTKLEDSAMYFCASSERGLVGTGELFFGEGSRLTVL.

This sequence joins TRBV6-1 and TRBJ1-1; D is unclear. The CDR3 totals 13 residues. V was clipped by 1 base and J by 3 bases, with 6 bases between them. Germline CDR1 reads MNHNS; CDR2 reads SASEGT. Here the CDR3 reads CASSEGRDTEAFF. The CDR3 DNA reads TGTGCCAGCAGTGAAGGGAGGGACACTGAAGCTTTCTTT.

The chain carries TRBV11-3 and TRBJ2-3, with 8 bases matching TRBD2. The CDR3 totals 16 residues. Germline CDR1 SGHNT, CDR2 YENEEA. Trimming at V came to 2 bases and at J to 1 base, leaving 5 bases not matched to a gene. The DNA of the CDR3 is TGTGCCAGCAGCTTATTACCCGGGGGGGGCACAGATACGCAGTATTTT. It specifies CASSLLPGGGTDTQYF.

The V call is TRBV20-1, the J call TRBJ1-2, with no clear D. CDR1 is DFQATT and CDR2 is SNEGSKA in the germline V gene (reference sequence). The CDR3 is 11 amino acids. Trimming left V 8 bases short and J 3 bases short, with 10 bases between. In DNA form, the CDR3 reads TGCAGTATTCCGAGGGACTATGGCTACACCTTC. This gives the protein CSIPRDYGYTF.

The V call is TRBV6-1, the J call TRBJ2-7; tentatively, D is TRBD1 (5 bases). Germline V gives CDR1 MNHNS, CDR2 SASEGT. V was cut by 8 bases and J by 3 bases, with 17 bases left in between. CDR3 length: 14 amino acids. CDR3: CASEQTTAGYEQYF. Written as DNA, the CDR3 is TGTGCCAGCGAGCAGACGACAGCAGGCTACGAGCAGTACTTC.

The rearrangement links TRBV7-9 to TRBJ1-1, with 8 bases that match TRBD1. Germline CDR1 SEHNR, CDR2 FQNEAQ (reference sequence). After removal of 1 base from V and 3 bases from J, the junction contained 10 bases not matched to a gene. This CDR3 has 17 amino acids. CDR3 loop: CASSLGDRFMGDTEAFF. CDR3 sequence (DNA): TGTGCCAGCAGCTTAGGGGACAGGTTCATGGGGGACACTGAAGCTTTCTTT.

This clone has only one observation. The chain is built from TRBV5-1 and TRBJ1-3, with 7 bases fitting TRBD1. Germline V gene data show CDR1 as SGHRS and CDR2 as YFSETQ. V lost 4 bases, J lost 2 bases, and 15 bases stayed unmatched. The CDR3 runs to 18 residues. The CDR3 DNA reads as TGCGCCAGCAGCCCACTCCCAGCGGGCCAGGGGGCTGGAAACACCATATATTTT. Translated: CASSPLPAGQGAGNTIYF.

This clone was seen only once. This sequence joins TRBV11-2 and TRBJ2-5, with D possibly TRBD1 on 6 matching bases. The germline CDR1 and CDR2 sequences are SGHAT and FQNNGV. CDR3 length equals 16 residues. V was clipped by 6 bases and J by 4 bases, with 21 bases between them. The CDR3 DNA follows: TGTGCCAGCAGTCCTAGACGGGTGACAGGACTAGAGACCCAGTACTTC. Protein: CASSPRRVTGLETQYF.

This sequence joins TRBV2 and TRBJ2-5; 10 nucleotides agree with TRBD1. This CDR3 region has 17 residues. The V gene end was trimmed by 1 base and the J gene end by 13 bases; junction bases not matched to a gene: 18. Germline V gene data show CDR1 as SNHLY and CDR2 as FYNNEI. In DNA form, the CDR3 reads TGTGCCAGCAGTGAAGGTGTAAGCCTGGGACAGGGGAGGTCACCGTACTTC. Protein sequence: CASSEGVSLGQGRSPYF.

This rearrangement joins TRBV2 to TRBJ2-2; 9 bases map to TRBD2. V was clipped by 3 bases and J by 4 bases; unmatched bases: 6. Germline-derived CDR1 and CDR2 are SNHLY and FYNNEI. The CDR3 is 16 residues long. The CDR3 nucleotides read TGTGCCAGCAGTGAGCTCGCGGGAGGGTTCACCGGGGAGCTGTTTTTT. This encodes CASSELAGGFTGELFF.

DNA for the CDR3: TGTGCCAGCTCACCCCCCGGGAGGGGGCACGGCTACACCTTC. Translation: CASSPPGRGHGYTF. The genes are TRBV18 and TRBJ1-2, with TRBD1 matching over 7 bases. The CDR3 runs to 14 residues. With 3 bases clipped from V and 8 bases from J, the junction kept 9 bases outside the gene matches. Germline V gives CDR1 KGHSH, CDR2 LQKENI. The full variable domain, in which reference TRBV18 and TRBJ1-2 provide the parts outside the CDR3, is NAGVMQNPRHLVRRRGQEARLRCSPMKGHSHVYWYRQLPEEGLKFMVYLQKENIIDESGMPKERFSAEFPKEGPSILRIQQVVRGDSAAYFCASSPPGRGHGYTFGSGTRLTVV.

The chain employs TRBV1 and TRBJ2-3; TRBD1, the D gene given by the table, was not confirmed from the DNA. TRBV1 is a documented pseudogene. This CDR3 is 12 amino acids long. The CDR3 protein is CTSSAGRDTQYF. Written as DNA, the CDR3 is TGCACCAGCAGCGCAGGGCGTGATACGCAGTATTTT.

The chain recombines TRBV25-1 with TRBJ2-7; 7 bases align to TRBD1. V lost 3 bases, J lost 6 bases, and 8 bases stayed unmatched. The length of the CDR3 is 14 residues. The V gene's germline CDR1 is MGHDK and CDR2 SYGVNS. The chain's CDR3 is CASSDPGQVVEQYF. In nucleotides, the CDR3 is TGTGCCAGCAGTGACCCCGGACAGGTTGTCGAGCAGTACTTC.

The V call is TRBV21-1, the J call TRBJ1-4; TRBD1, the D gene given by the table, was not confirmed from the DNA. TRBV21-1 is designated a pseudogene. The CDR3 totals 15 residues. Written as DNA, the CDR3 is TGTGCCAGCAGCTCCTGGGACAGGTATAATGAAAAACTGTTTTTT. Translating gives CASSSWDRYNEKLFF.

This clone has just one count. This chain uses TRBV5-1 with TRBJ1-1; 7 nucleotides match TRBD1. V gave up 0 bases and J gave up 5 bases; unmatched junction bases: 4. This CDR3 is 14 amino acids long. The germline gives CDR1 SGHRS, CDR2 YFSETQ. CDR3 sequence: CASSLERGRTEAFF. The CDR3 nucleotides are TGCGCCAGCAGCTTGGAAAGGGGGCGAACTGAAGCTTTCTTT.